The rows below give T cell receptor beta chains drawn from one sample of a study of blood T cell repertoires in COVID-19. The table came from immunoSEQ multiplex PCR; TCRdb's copy has only in-frame clones and leaves some out. The sample has approximately 440,000 clones; about nine tenths are singletons. Sequencing was carried out using PBMCs or T cells enriched from blood (not recorded which). All receptors derive from a young man who had recovered from COVID-19. The CDR3 runs from the conserved cysteine through the conserved F or W. A D gene is named only where the DNA matches it firmly. Not every row has a clone size; where given, it reads once, few, many or a size class.

d_call	clone_size	v_call	j_call	cdr3_nt	cdr3_aa
-	-	TRBV13	TRBJ1-1	TGTGCCAGCCACAAACACCCGAACACTGAAGCTTTCTTT	CASHKHPNTEAFF
-	-	TRBV11-2	TRBJ1-3	TGTGCCAGCAGCTTAGCAGGGGCATGGGGAAACACCATATATTTT	CASSLAGAWGNTIYF
TRBD2	-	TRBV2	TRBJ2-6	TGTGCCAGACAAAAACTAGCGGGGGGCTCTGGGGCCAACGTCCTGACTTTC	CARQKLAGGSGANVLTF
TRBD2	-	TRBV6-5	TRBJ2-1	TGTGCCAGCACCCTAGCGGGAGTGGGGTACAATGAGCAGTTCTTC	CASTLAGVGYNEQFF
TRBD1	-	TRBV7-8	TRBJ1-1	TGTGCCAGCAGGGGACAGGGGGTGAGGAACACTGAAGCTTTCTTT	CASRGQGVRNTEAFF
-	-	TRBV29-1	TRBJ1-1	TGCAGCGTTGGGAGGGGAACAATCAACACTGAAGCTTTCTTT	CSVGRGTINTEAFF
-	-	TRBV15	TRBJ1-1	TGTGCCATCAGTGGAGAGAGGAACACTGAAGCTTTCTTT	CAISGERNTEAFF
TRBD2	-	TRBV7-9	TRBJ2-3	TGTGCCACCCCGCCTCCGGGACTAGCGGGAGTCGGTACGCAGTATTTT	CATPPPGLAGVGTQYF
-	-	TRBV29-1	TRBJ1-1	TGCAGCGTCCAGAACACTGAAGCTTTCTTT	CSVQNTEAFF
-	once	TRBV7-9	TRBJ1-2	TGTGCCAGCAGCTTAGAGGTCAGGGGCTACACCTTC	CASSLEVRGYTF
TRBD2	few	TRBV7-2	TRBJ2-1	TGTGCCAGCAGCTTATTGGGACTAGCCAGGGGGAATGAGCAGTTCTTC	CASSLLGLARGNEQFF
-	once	TRBV30	TRBJ1-5	TGTGCCTGGAGTCCAGGGCTCAATCAGCCCCAGCATTTT	CAWSPGLNQPQHF
-	once	TRBV6-5	TRBJ2-7	TGTGCCAGCAGTTACAGGAGACAGGCTTCCTACGAGCAGTACTTC	CASSYRRQASYEQYF
TRBD1	-	TRBV7-2	TRBJ2-7	TGTGCCAGCAGCTTGCAGGGGGCAAGCTCCTACGAGCAGTACTTC	CASSLQGASSYEQYF
-	-	TRBV6-1	TRBJ1-2	TGTGCCAGCAGTGAAGGAGGATATAACGGCTACACCTTC	CASSEGGYNGYTF
-	-	TRBV4-1	TRBJ2-5	TGCGCCAGCAGCCAATGGCAGGACCAAGAGACCCAGTACTTC	CASSQWQDQETQYF
-	-	TRBV11-2	TRBJ1-5	TGTGCCAGCAGCCGGTATAGCAATCAGCCCCAGCATTTT	CASSRYSNQPQHF
-	-	TRBV2	TRBJ1-1	TGTGCCAGCAGTGTTTGGCTCACTGAAGCTTTCTTT	CASSVWLTEAFF
TRBD1	-	TRBV27	TRBJ2-7	TGTGCCAGCAGAAGGACAGGGGGCTTCGAGCAGTACTTC	CASRRTGGFEQYF
TRBD1	-	TRBV18	TRBJ1-4	TGTGCCAGCTCACCCAGGGGGACACGGATGTTTTTT	CASSPRGTRMFF
-	-	TRBV19	TRBJ1-3	TGTGCCAGTAGTATGGGACTGTCTGGAAACACCATATATTTT	CASSMGLSGNTIYF
TRBD1	-	TRBV9	TRBJ2-7	TGTGCCAGCAGCCCCCTCTGGGACAGGAACTACGAGCAGTACTTC	CASSPLWDRNYEQYF
TRBD2	-	TRBV7-2	TRBJ2-2	TGTGCCAGCAGCTTGAGGCTAGCGGTCGCCGGGGAGCTGTTTTTT	CASSLRLAVAGELFF
-	once	TRBV9	TRBJ1-2	TGTGCCAGCAGCGTAGGAGGCGGGACTAACTATGGCTACACCTTC	CASSVGGGTNYGYTF
-	-	TRBV6-5	TRBJ1-2	TGTGCCAGCAGTTACGGACAGCCTTATGGCTACACCTTC	CASSYGQPYGYTF
-	-	TRBV7-2	TRBJ1-1	TGTGCCAGCAGCGCAAGAACCCAGGCATCCGGTACTGAAGCTTTCTTT	CASSARTQASGTEAFF
TRBD1	-	TRBV27	TRBJ1-5	TGTGCCAGCAGTTTATCTGGTACAGGGGTAAGCAATCAGCCCCAGCATTTT	CASSLSGTGVSNQPQHF
-	-	TRBV19	TRBJ2-3	TGTGCCAGTAGTATGAGATGGGGGGGCCCAGATACGCAGTATTTT	CASSMRWGGPDTQYF
TRBD1	-	TRBV3-1/TRBV3-2	TRBJ2-1	TGTGCCAGCAGGCATAGTGGGACAGGGCTCTACAATGAGCAGTTCTTC	CASRHSGTGLYNEQFF
-	-	TRBV27	TRBJ1-2	TGTGCCAGCAGGGGCAGGGACTCCCTTAGGTATGGCTACACCTTC	CASRGRDSLRYGYTF
-	-	TRBV3-1/TRBV3-2	TRBJ1-1	TGTGCCAGCAGCCAAGTGCTCAATCAGGCAAACACTGAAGCTTTCTTT	CASSQVLNQANTEAFF
TRBD1	-	TRBV19	TRBJ1-2	TGTGCCAGTAGTACACCGGCCGGGACAGAATCTAACTATGGCTACACCTTC	CASSTPAGTESNYGYTF
-	-	TRBV27	TRBJ1-6	TGTGCCAGCAGTTTAGGTTCCCGGGTCTATAATTCACCCCTCCACTTT	CASSLGSRVYNSPLHF
-	-	TRBV11-2	TRBJ2-7	TGTGCCAGCAGCCTCCCGAGCCAATGGGAGCAGTACTTC	CASSLPSQWEQYF
TRBD1	-	TRBV5-6	TRBJ1-1	TGTGCCAGCAGCTTGGAAGACAGGGACACTGAAGCTTTCTTT	CASSLEDRDTEAFF
-	-	TRBV11-3	TRBJ1-5	TGTGCCAGCGGGAGAGGGAGCAATCAGCCCCAGCATTTT	CASGRGSNQPQHF
-	-	TRBV10-3	TRBJ2-6	TGTGCCGTTCAGACGGCGGACGGGACACGAAGCTCTGGGGCCAACGTCCTGACTTTC	CAVQTADGTRSSGANVLTF
-	-	TRBV9	TRBJ2-1	TGTGCCAGCAGCCCCGGGGTTCGGTGGGGGGGCAGTGATGAGCAGTTCTTC	CASSPGVRWGGSDEQFF
-	-	TRBV5-5	TRBJ1-3	TGTGCCAGCAGCTTACAGGGACCCTCTGGAAACACCATATATTTT	CASSLQGPSGNTIYF
TRBD1	few	TRBV28	TRBJ1-2	TGTGCCAGCAGCAAAACAGGGGGCAGCTATGGCTACACCTTC	CASSKTGGSYGYTF